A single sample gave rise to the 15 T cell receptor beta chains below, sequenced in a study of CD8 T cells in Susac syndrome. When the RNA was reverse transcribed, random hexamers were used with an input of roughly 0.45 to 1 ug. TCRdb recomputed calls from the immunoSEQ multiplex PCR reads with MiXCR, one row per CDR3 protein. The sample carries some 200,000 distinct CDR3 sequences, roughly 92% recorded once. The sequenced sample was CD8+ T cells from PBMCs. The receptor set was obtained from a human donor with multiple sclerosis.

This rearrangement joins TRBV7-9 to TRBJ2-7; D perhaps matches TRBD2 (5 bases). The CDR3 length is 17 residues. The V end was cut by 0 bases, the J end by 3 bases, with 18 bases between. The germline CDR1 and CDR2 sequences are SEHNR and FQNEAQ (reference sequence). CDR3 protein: CASSLAPVAPTHYEQYF. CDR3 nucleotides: TGTGCCAGCAGCTTAGCGCCGGTAGCGCCCACCCACTACGAGCAGTACTTC.

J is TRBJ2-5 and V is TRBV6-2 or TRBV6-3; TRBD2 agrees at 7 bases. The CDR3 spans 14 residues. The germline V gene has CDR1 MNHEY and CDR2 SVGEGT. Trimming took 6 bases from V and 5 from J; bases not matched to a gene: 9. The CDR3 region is CASRPGTKEETQYF. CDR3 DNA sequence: TGTGCCAGCAGGCCCGGGACTAAGGAGGAGACCCAGTACTTC.

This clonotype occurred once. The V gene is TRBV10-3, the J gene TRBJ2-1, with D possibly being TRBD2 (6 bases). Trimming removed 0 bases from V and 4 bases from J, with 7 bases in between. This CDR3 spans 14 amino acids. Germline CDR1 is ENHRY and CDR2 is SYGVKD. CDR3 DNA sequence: TGTGCCATCAGTGAGTCGGGGGGTTACAATGAGCAGTTCTTC. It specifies CAISESGGYNEQFF.

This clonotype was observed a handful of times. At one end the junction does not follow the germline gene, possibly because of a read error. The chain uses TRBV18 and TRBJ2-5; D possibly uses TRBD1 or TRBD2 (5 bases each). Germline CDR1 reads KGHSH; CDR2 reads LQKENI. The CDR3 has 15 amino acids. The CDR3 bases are TGTGCCAGCTCCCCACCCGGGACGCCCCAAGAGACCCAGTACTTC. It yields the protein CASSPPGTPQETQYF.

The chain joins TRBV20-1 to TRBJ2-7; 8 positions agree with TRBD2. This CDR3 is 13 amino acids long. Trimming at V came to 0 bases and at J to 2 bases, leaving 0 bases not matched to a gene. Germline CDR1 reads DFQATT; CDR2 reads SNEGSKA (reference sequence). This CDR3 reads CSARELAAYEQYF. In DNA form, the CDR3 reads TGCAGTGCTAGAGAACTAGCGGCCTACGAGCAGTACTTC.

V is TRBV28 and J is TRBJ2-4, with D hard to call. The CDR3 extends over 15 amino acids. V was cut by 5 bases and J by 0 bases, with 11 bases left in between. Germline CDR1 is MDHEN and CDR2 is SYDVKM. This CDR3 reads CASSELPLAKNIQYF. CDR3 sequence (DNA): TGTGCCAGCAGTGAACTCCCACTAGCCAAAAACATTCAGTACTTC.

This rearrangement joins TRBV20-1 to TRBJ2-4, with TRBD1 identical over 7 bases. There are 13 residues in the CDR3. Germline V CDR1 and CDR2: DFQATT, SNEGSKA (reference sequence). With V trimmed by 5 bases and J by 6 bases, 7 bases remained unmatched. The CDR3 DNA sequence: TGCAGTGCTCCCGGGACAGCAGGAAACATTCAGTACTTC. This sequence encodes CSAPGTAGNIQYF.

The CDR3 is CSDVSGGTDTQYF. CDR3 coding DNA: TGCAGCGATGTTAGCGGGGGCACAGATACGCAGTATTTT. The rearrangement links TRBV29-1 to TRBJ2-3; 8 bases are shared with TRBD2. V dropped 7 bases and J dropped 1; count of bases not matched to a gene: 4. This CDR3 has 13 residues. Germline loops: CDR1 SQVTM, CDR2 ANQGSEA.

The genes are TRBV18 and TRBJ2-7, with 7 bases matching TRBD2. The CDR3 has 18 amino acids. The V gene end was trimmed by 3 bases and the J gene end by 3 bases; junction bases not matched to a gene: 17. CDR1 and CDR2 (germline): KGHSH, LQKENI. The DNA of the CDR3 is TGTGCCAGCTCACCTCCCGCGGGAGACGGCTCAAATCTCTACGAGCAGTACTTC. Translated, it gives CASSPPAGDGSNLYEQYF.

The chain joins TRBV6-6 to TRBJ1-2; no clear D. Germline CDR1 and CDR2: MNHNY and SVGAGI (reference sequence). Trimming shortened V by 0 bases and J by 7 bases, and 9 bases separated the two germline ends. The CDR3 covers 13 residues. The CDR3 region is CASSYSGSVGYTF. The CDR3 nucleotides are TGTGCCAGCAGTTACTCGGGATCGGTTGGCTACACCTTC.

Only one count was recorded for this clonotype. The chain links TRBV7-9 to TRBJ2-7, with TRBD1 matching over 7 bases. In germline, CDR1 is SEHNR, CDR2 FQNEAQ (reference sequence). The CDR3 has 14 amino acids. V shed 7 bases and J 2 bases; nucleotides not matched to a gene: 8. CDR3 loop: CASIRDSYPYEQYF. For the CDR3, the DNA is TGTGCCAGCATTAGGGACAGCTACCCCTACGAGCAGTACTTC.

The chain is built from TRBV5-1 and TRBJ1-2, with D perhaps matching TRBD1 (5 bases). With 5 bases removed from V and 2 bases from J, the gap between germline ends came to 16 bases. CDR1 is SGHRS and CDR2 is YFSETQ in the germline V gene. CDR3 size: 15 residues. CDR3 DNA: TGCGCCAGCAGATCCGGGACGCAAACAAACTATGGCTACACCTTC. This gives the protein CASRSGTQTNYGYTF.

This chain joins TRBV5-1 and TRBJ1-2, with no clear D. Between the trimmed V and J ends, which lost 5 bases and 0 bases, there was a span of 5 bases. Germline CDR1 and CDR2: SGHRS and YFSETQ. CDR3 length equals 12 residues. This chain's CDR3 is CASRGANYGYTF. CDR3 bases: TGCGCCAGCAGGGGAGCTAACTATGGCTACACCTTC.

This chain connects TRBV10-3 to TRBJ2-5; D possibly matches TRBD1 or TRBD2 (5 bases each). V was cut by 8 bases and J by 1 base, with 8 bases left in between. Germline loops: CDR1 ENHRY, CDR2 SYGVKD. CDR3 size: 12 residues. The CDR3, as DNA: TGTGCCATCGGGGGACCCCAAGAGACCCAGTACTTC. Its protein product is CAIGGPQETQYF.

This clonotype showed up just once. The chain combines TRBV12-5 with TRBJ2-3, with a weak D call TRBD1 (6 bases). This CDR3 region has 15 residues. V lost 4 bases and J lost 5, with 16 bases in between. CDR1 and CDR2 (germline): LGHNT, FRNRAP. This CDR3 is CASGSRGVNKDTQYF. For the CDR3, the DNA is TGTGCTAGTGGTTCCAGGGGAGTGAACAAAGATACGCAGTATTTT.